The next 8 T cell receptor beta chains were all read from a single sample in a study of T cells after yellow fever vaccination. TCRdb processed the 5' RACE reads anew with MiXCR; each CDR3 protein has one entry. The table lists over 250,000 distinct CDR3 sequences, roughly 4.3% of them singletons. The specimen was PBMCs, collected 5 days after the yellow fever booster vaccination. The source is a young man who received the YFV17D yellow fever vaccine.

This sequence joins TRBV6-5 and TRBJ1-2; tentatively, D is TRBD1 (5 bases). The CDR3 is 13 amino acids. With 3 bases removed from V and 8 bases from J, the gap between germline ends came to 13 bases. CDR1 is MNHEY and CDR2 is SVGAGI in the germline V gene. CDR3 residues: CASSYGTRGGYTF. The CDR3 DNA follows: TGTGCCAGCAGTTATGGAACCCGGGGCGGCTACACCTTC.

V usage is TRBV12-3 or TRBV12-4 and J usage is TRBJ2-3, with D uncertain. The germline V and J ends were trimmed by 3 bases and 5 bases, with 6 bases remaining between them. The CDR3 has 12 residues. The CDR3, as DNA: TGTGCCAGCAGTTTTTATCGAGATACGCAGTATTTT. Its protein is CASSFYRDTQYF.

The chain combines TRBV18 with TRBJ1-1, with 12 bases aligning to TRBD1. This CDR3 is 15 amino acids long. Trimming at V came to 6 bases and at J to 5 bases, leaving 7 bases not matched to a gene. In germline, CDR1 is KGHSH, CDR2 LQKENI. DNA of the CDR3: TGTGCCAGCTCTCCGGCGGGACAGGGGGCGACTGAAGCTTTCTTT. Translated: CASSPAGQGATEAFF.

Only a few counts were recorded for this clonotype. The chain has TRBV29-1 and TRBJ1-2, with 7 positions matching TRBD1. CDR3 size: 13 residues. The germline gives CDR1 SQVTM, CDR2 ANQGSEA. The V and J ends lost 1 base and 3 bases, in that order; junction bases with no gene match: 2. CDR3 sequence reads: CSVEVGTDYGYTF. CDR3 sequence (DNA): TGCAGCGTTGAAGTTGGGACAGACTATGGCTACACCTTC.

The chain couples TRBV10-3 to TRBJ2-5, with D possibly called TRBD1 or TRBD2 (5 bases each). V was shortened by 4 bases and J by 4 bases, with 16 bases between the two germline ends. CDR3 size: 15 residues. Germline loops: CDR1 ENHRY, CDR2 SYGVKD. In DNA, the CDR3 is TGTGCCATCAGTGGCTCCGGGACGGAGATAGAGACCCAGTACTTC. Translated: CAISGSGTEIETQYF.

Comment on this clonotype: As the CDR3 is not closed by the conserved phenylalanine or tryptophan, this likely results from a read error. The chain joins TRBV9 to TRBJ1-2; D is possibly TRBD1 (6 bases). The germline V gene encodes CDR1 SGDLS and CDR2 YYNGEE. The CDR3 loop spans 19 amino acids. V gave up 1 base and J gave up 1 base, with 23 bases separating them. The DNA of the CDR3 is TGTGCCAGCAGCGTACGGCCCCGGCCAGGGGAGAAAGTTAACTATGGCTACACCTTA. Residues: CASSVRPRPGEKVNYGYTL.

In this sample, this clonotype turned up a few times. The gene calls are TRBV3-1 and TRBJ1-1, with D possibly TRBD1 on 5 matching bases. CDR1 and CDR2 (germline): LGHDT, YNNKEL (reference sequence). The CDR3 spans 15 residues. Trimming shortened V by 4 bases and J by 1 base, and 13 bases separated the two germline ends. The CDR3 is CASSLGTGRNTEAFF. DNA for the CDR3: TGTGCCAGCAGCCTTGGGACGGGGCGGAACACTGAAGCTTTCTTT.

This chain uses TRBV29-1 with TRBJ1-1; a possible D gene is TRBD1 (6 bases). V was shortened by 7 bases and J by 0 bases, with 12 bases between the two germline ends. Germline V gives CDR1 SQVTM, CDR2 ANQGSEA. The CDR3 totals 13 residues. The CDR3 protein is CSAKGQMNTEAFF. In DNA form, the CDR3 reads TGCAGCGCCAAGGGACAAATGAACACTGAAGCTTTCTTT.